This TCR beta chain was sequenced during a study of T-cell memory formation after mild COVID-19. V was shortened by 5 bases and J by 4 bases, with 12 bases between the two germline ends. CDR1 is SGHTA and CDR2 is FQGNSA in the germline V gene. CDR3 length: 14 amino acids. TCRdb re-called the 5' RACE reads through MiXCR, storing one row per CDR3 protein. This sample yields 200,000 to 250,000 distinct CDR3 sequences, of which about 16% are seen a single time; about 3.5% belongs to the top ten. The sequence came from a man younger than 35 who had mild COVID-19 (a few samples of this study predate the infection). Cell type and time point are not known. The chain carries TRBV7-2 and TRBJ2-1, with TRBD1 as a possible D gene (6 bases). The sequencing input was PBMCs or a T cell subset sorted from them (not recorded which). The CDR3 is CASSMGTIYNEQFF. In DNA form, the CDR3 reads TGTGCCAGCAGCATGGGGACAATTTACAATGAGCAGTTCTTC.